This TCR beta chain was sequenced in a study of cytomegalovirus exposure and HLA in healthy donors. There are a few counts of this clone. It was with 60 Vbeta and 13 Jbeta primers that the PCR ran. Clones were sequenced by immunoSEQ multiplex PCR, and TCRdb holds only the in-frame ones, with some missing. The table lists roughly 120,000 clones, about 79% of them singletons. The germline V gene has CDR1 SGHNT and CDR2 YYREEE (reference sequence). This CDR3 spans 14 amino acids. With V trimmed by 3 bases and J by 5 bases, 7 bases remained unmatched. Sequencing was performed on PBMCs. This TCR came from a man aged 45-60 years in good health and CMV-seronegative. J is TRBJ2-5 and V is TRBV5-4; 7 nucleotides agree with TRBD1. CDR3 residues: CASSSTGVEETQYF. CDR3 DNA sequence: TGTGCCAGCAGCTCTACAGGGGTGGAGGAGACCCAGTACTTC.